The present TCR beta chain was sequenced within a study of blood T cells in healthy people across ages. Study-level background: Every two T cells gave about one barcoded beta molecule via template switching.

PCR was performed a second time for roughly 7 to 12 cycles using a sample-barcoded 5' primer and a J-beta primer mix. TCRdb fed the 5' RACE reads into MiXCR, producing one record per CDR3 protein. Seen here are 1.5 million to 1.8 million distinct CDR3 sequences, 35% to 45% observed once, and the top ten hold more than 4%. This clonotype appeared a few times. No antigen is known for it. Each sample yielded at least 6.5 million isolated PBMCs. Study-wide findings and caveats: The long-lived group displayed more naive CD4+ cells, plus higher diversity, than the aged donors did. Age brought a roughly linear fall in TCR beta diversity measured per million T cells.

The CDR3 spans 15 residues. The germline V and J ends were trimmed by 5 bases and 3 bases, with 14 bases remaining between them. The germline V gene has CDR1 KGHDR and CDR2 SFDVKD. The sequenced material came from blood. This chain connects TRBV24-1 to TRBJ2-3; TRBD1 or TRBD2 may be the D gene (5 bases each). This TCR came from a woman under 30 in good health. CDR3 amino acids: CATSAPTGRTDTQYF. As DNA, the CDR3 is TGTGCCACCAGTGCCCCAACGGGGCGAACAGATACGCAGTATTTT.